One and the same sample provided the 12 T cell receptor beta chains below, sequenced in a study of blood T cell repertoires in COVID-19. Some clones are missing from TCRdb's copy, which holds only in-frame ones; the method was immunoSEQ multiplex PCR. The sample lists 110,000 or so clones, approximately 90% occurring once. The sample was peripheral blood. All receptors come from a woman in her seventies who had recovered from COVID-19.

This clone has only one observation. The chain combines TRBV7-6 with TRBJ2-7; 7 bases agree with TRBD2. The length of the CDR3 is 17 residues. J lost 2 bases, V lost 5 bases, and 15 bases had no gene match. Germline CDR1 is SGHVS and CDR2 is FNYEAQ. The CDR3 DNA is TGTGCCAGCAGCCCAGCCGGGGGAGGGACTCCCACCTACGAGCAGTACTTC. Protein product: CASSPAGGGTPTYEQYF.

The chain has TRBV7-2 and TRBJ2-5; 10 bases match TRBD2. The germline V gene has CDR1 SGHTA and CDR2 FQGNSA. CDR3 length equals 16 residues. The ends lost 5 bases at V and 2 bases at J; junction bases unmatched: 8. The CDR3 reads CASSPGTSAPQETQYF. CDR3 sequence (DNA): TGTGCCAGCAGCCCCGGGACTAGCGCTCCACAAGAGACCCAGTACTTC.

The chain recombines TRBV3-1 (or the pseudogene TRBV3-2) with TRBJ1-2; 7 nucleotides line up with TRBD1. Germline CDR1 reads LGHDT; CDR2 reads YNNKEL (reference sequence). The V gene end was trimmed by 8 bases and the J gene end by 2 bases; junction bases not matched to a gene: 5. The CDR3 covers 13 residues. The CDR3: CASDKGQNYGYTF. CDR3 bases: TGTGCCAGCGACAAGGGACAGAACTATGGCTACACCTTC.

The V and J genes are TRBV5-3 and TRBJ2-1; D is possibly TRBD2 (5 bases). TRBV5-3 is designated an ORF whose function remains uncertain. CDR3 size: 14 residues. The DNA for the CDR3 is TGTGCAAGGGAGAGGGAGCTCAGAGACAATGAGCAGTTCTTC. This gives the protein CARERELRDNEQFF.

V and J are TRBV7-8 and TRBJ1-2; D perhaps matches TRBD1 (6 bases). The germline V and J ends were trimmed by 4 bases and 7 bases, with 13 bases remaining between them. From germline, CDR1 is SGHVS and CDR2 FQNEAQ. The CDR3 runs 13 residues. CDR3 amino acids: CASSSQGYVGYTF. The CDR3 DNA reads as TGTGCCAGCAGCTCGCAGGGGTACGTTGGCTACACCTTC.

The chain couples TRBV4-3 to TRBJ2-3, with 10 nucleotides matching TRBD2. CDR1 and CDR2 from the germline V gene are LGHNA and YSLEER. This CDR3 has 16 residues. J lost 3 bases, V lost 0 bases, and 3 bases had no gene match. CDR3 sequence (DNA): TGCGCCAGCAGCCAAGATCCTAGCGGGAGTACAGATACGCAGTATTTT. It encodes CASSQDPSGSTDTQYF.

V gene TRBV29-1 combines with J gene TRBJ1-5, with 9 bases matching TRBD1. Trimming at V came to 5 bases and at J to 4 bases, leaving 9 bases not matched to a gene. The V gene's germline CDR1 is SQVTM and CDR2 ANQGSEA. This CDR3 is built from 15 residues. The CDR3 sequence: CSVTSGQGRNQPQHF. The DNA of the CDR3 is TGCAGCGTTACCTCAGGACAGGGGCGGAATCAGCCCCAGCATTTT. Looking up the rest from reference TRBV29-1 and TRBJ1-5 gives the full variable domain: SAVISQKPSRDICQRGTSLTIQCQVDSQVTMMFWYRQQPGQSLTLIATANQGSEATYESGFVIDKFPISRPNLTFSTLTVSNMSPEDSSIYLCSVTSGQGRNQPQHFGDGTRLSIL.

This chain links TRBV18 with TRBJ2-3; D call uncertain. This CDR3 contains 13 residues. Trimming removed 3 bases at V and 6 bases at J, with 10 bases between. Germline V CDR1 and CDR2: KGHSH, LQKENI. The CDR3 bases are TGTGCCAGCTCACCCCCCCCGGGTGATACGCAGTATTTT. Translating gives CASSPPPGDTQYF.

The chain employs TRBV20-1 and TRBJ1-2; unclear D gene. The CDR3 loop spans 11 amino acids. Per germline, CDR1 DFQATT and CDR2 SNEGSKA (reference sequence). The V gene lost 6 bases and the J gene lost 6 bases, with 11 bases spanning the gap. The CDR3 loop is CSAIRKNGYTF. Here the CDR3 DNA reads TGCAGTGCCATCAGGAAGAATGGCTACACCTTC.

The chain links TRBV6-1 to TRBJ1-1, with a tentative D call TRBD1 (6 bases). The V gene lost 5 bases and the J gene lost 5 bases, with 18 bases spanning the gap. This CDR3 is built from 15 residues. In germline, CDR1 is MNHNS, CDR2 SASEGT. The CDR3 sequence: CASSFPTGTKTEAFF. Here the CDR3 DNA reads TGTGCCAGCAGTTTTCCGACAGGAACGAAGACTGAAGCTTTCTTT.

The CDR3 reads CASSPRHQGIPYNEQFF. The DNA for the CDR3 is TGCGCCAGCAGCCCACGACATCAGGGGATTCCCTACAATGAGCAGTTCTTC. This chain uses TRBV4-3 with TRBJ2-1; D may be TRBD1 (6 bases). CDR1 is LGHNA and CDR2 is YSLEER in the germline V gene. V lost 4 bases, J lost 2 bases, and 18 bases lay in between. The CDR3 extends over 17 amino acids.

V is TRBV5-1 and J is TRBJ2-7, with D perhaps matching TRBD2 (5 bases). The V gene's germline CDR1 is SGHRS and CDR2 YFSETQ. The V end was cut by 2 bases, the J end by 4 bases, with 10 bases between. The CDR3 extends over 13 amino acids. CDR3 protein: CASSFIGGYEQYF. CDR3 in DNA: TGCGCCAGCAGCTTCATCGGCGGGTACGAGCAGTACTTC.